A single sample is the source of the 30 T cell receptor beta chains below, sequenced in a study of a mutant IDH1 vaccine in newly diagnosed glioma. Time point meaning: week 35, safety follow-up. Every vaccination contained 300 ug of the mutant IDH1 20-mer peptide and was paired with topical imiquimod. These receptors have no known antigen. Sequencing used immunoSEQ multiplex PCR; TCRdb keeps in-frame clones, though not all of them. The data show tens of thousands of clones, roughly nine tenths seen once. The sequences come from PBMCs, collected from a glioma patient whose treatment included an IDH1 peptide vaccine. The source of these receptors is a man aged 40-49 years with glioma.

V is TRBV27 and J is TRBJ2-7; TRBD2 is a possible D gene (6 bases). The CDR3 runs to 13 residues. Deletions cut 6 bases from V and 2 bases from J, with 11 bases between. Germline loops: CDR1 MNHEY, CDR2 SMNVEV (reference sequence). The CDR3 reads CASSPAGTYEQYF. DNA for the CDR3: TGTGCCAGCAGCCCAGCGGGTACCTACGAGCAGTACTTC.

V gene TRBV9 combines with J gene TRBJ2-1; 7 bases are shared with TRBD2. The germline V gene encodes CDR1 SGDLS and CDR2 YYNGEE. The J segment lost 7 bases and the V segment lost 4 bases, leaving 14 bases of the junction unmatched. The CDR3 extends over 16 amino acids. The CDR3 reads CASSLERAGVRNEQFF. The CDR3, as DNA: TGTGCCAGCAGCCTCGAGCGTGCGGGAGTAAGGAATGAGCAGTTCTTC. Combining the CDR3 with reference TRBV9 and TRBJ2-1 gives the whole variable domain DSGVTQTPKHLITATGQRVTLRCSPRSGDLSVYWYQQSLDQGLQFLIQYYNGEERAKGNILERFSAQQFPDLHSELNLSSLELGDSALYFCASSLERAGVRNEQFFGPGTRLTVL.

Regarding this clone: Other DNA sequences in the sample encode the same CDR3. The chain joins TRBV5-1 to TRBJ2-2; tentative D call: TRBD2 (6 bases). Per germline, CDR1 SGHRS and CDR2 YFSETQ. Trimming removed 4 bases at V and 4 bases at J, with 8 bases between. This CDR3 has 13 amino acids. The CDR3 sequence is CASSPGGTGELFF. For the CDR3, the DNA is TGCGCCAGCAGCCCCGGGGGCACCGGGGAGCTGTTTTTT.

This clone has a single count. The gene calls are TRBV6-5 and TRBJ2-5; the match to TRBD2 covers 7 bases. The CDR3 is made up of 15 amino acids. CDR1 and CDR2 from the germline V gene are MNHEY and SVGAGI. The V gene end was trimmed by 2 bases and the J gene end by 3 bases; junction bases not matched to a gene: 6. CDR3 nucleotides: TGTGCCAGCAGTTACAGTCGACGGGAGGAAGAGACCCAGTACTTC. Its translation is CASSYSRREEETQYF.

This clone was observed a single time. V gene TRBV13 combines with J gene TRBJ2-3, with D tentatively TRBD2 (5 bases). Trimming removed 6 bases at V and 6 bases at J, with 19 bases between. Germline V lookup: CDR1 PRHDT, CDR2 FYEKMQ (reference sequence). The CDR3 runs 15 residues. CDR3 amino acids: CASRSGNQYLDTQYF. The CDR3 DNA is TGTGCCAGCAGATCCGGGAACCAATATCTCGATACGCAGTATTTT.

CDR3 protein: CASSYSGGRSEYEQYF. For the CDR3, the DNA is TGTGCCAGCAGTTACTCCGGCGGGAGATCGGAGTACGAGCAGTACTTC. This chain joins TRBV6-5 and TRBJ2-7, with 7 bases fitting TRBD2. The CDR3 runs to 16 residues. CDR1 and CDR2 from the germline V gene are MNHEY and SVGAGI. The V and J ends lost 0 bases and 4 bases, in that order; junction bases with no gene match: 9.

The CDR3 loop reads CASSLQGATEKLFF. The CDR3 DNA sequence: TGTGCCAGCAGCTTGCAGGGGGCGACCGAAAAACTGTTTTTT. The V gene is TRBV5-4, the J gene TRBJ1-4, with 8 positions matching TRBD1. V shed 1 base, J shed 8 bases, and the junction held 4 bases outside the gene matches. This CDR3 spans 14 amino acids. In germline, CDR1 is SGHNT, CDR2 YYREEE (reference sequence).

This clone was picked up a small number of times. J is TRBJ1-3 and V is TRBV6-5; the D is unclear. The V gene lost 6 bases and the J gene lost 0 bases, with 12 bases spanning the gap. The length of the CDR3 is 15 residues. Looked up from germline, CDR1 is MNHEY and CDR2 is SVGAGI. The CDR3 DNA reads TGTGCCAGCAGCCCTCTTCTTAGCTCTGGAAACACCATATATTTT. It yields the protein CASSPLLSSGNTIYF.

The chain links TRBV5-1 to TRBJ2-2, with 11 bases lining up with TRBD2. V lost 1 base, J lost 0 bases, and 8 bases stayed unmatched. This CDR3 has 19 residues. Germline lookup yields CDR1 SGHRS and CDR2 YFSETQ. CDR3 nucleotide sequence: TGCGCCAGCAGCTTGCGTACTAGCGGGAGACTCACGAACACCGGGGAGCTGTTTTTT. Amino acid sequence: CASSLRTSGRLTNTGELFF.

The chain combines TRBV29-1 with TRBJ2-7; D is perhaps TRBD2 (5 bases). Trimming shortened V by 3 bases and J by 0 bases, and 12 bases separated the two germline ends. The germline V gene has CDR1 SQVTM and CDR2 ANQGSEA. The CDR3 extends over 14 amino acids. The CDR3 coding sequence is TGCAGCGTTGAGGATAGAGGGCACTCCTACGAGCAGTACTTC. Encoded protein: CSVEDRGHSYEQYF.

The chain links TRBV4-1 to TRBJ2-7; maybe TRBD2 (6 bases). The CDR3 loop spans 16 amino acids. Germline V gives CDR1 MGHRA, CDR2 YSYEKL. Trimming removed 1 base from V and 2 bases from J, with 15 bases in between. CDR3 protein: CASSQGAGTGTYEQYF. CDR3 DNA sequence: TGCGCCAGCAGCCAAGGGGCCGGGACTGGGACCTACGAGCAGTACTTC.

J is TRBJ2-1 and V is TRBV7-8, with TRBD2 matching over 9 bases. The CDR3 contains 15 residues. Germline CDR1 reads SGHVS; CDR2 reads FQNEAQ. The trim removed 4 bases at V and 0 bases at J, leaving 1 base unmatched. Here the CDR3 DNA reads TGTGCCAGCAGCTATAGCGGGAGCTCCTACAATGAGCAGTTCTTC. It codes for CASSYSGSSYNEQFF.

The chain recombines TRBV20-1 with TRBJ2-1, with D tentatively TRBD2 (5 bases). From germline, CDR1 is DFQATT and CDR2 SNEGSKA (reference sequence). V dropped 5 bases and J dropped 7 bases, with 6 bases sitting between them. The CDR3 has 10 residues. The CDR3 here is CSARRNEQFF. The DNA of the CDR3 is TGCAGTGCTCGGAGGAATGAGCAGTTCTTC.

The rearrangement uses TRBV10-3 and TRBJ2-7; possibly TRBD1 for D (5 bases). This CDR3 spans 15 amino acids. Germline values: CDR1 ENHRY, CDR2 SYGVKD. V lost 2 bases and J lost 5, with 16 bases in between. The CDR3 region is CAISEPQGSKDEQYF. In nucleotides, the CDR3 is TGTGCCATCAGTGAGCCCCAGGGCAGCAAAGACGAGCAGTACTTC.

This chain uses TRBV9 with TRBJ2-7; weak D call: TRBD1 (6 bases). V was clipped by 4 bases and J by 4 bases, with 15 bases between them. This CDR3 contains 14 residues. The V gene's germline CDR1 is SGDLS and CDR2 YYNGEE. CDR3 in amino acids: CASSPQDSLYEQYF. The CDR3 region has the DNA TGTGCCAGCAGCCCCCAGGACAGCCTTTACGAGCAGTACTTC.

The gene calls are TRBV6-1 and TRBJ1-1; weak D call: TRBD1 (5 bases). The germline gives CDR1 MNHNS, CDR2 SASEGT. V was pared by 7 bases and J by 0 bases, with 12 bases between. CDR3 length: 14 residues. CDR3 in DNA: TGTGCCAGCATTTGGGGGGGAATGAACACTGAAGCTTTCTTT. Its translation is CASIWGGMNTEAFF.

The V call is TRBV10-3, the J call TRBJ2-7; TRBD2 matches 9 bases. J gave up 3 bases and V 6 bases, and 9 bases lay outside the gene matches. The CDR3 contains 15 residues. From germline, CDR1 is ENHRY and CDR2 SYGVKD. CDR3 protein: CAIRETLAGIYEQYF. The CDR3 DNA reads TGTGCCATCAGGGAAACGCTAGCGGGAATCTACGAGCAGTACTTC.

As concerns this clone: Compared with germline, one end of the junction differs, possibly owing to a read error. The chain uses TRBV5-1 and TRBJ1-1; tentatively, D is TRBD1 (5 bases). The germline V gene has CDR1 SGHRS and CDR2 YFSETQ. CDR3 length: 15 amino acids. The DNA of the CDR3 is TGCGCCAGCAGATTGGGATTAGGGGAGGGCACTGAAGCTTTCTTT. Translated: CASRLGLGEGTEAFF.

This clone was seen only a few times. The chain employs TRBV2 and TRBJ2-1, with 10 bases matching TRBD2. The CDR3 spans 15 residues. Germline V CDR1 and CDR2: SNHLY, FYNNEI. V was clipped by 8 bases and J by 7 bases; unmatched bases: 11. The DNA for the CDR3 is TGTGCCAGCCGCGAGGCAGCGGGAGGGTTTAATGAGCAGTTCTTC. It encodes CASREAAGGFNEQFF.

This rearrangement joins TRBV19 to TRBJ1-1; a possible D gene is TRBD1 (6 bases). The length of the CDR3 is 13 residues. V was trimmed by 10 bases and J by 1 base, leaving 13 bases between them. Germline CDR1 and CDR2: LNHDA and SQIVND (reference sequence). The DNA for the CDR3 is TGTGCCACTCTCTCCAGGGGGAACACTGAAGCTTTCTTT. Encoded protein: CATLSRGNTEAFF.

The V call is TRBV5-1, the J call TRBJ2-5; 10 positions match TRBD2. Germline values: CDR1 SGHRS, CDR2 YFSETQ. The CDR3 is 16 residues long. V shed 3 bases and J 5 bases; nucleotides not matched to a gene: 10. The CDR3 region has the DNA TGCGCCAGCAGCTATCCGAGCGGGAGGGCCTTTGAGACCCAGTACTTC. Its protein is CASSYPSGRAFETQYF. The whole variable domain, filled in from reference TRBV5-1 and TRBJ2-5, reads KAGVTQTPRYLIKTRGQQVTLSCSPISGHRSVSWYQQTPGQGLQFLFEYFSETQRNKGNFPGRFSGRQFSNSRSEMNVSTLELGDSALYLCASSYPSGRAFETQYFGPGTRLLVL.

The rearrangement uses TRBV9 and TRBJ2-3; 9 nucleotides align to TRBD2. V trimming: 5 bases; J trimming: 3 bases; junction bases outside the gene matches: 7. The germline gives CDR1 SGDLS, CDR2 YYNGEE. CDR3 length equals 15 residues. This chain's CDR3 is CASRPQLAGTDTQYF. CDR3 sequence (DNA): TGTGCCAGCAGGCCCCAGCTAGCGGGAACAGATACGCAGTATTTT.

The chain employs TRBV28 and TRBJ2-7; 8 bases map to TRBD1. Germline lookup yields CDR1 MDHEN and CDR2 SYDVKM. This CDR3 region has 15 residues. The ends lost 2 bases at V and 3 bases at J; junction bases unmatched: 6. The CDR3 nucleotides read TGTGCCAGCAGTTTAACCCCCGGGACAGGCTACGAGCAGTACTTC. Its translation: CASSLTPGTGYEQYF.

The CDR3 spells CASSLPGTSGSTDTQYF. CDR3 nucleotide sequence: TGCGCCAGCAGCCTACCCGGGACTAGCGGGAGCACAGATACGCAGTATTTT. This chain joins TRBV5-1 and TRBJ2-3; TRBD2 matches 12 bases. CDR1 and CDR2 (germline): SGHRS, YFSETQ. The junction had 6 bases not matched to a gene; V was cut back by 4 bases and J by 0 bases. This CDR3 contains 17 residues.

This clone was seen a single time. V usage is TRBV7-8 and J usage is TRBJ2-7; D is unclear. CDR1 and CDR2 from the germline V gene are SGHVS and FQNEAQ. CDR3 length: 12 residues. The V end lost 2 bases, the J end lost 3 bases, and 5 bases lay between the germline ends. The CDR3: CASSLLGYEQYF. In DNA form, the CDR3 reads TGTGCCAGCAGCTTACTAGGCTACGAGCAGTACTTC.

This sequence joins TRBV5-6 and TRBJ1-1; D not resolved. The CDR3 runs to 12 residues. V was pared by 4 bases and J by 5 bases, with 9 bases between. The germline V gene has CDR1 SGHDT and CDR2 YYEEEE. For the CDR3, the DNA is TGTGCCAGCAGCCAAGAGCAGACTGAAGCTTTCTTT. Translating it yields CASSQEQTEAFF.

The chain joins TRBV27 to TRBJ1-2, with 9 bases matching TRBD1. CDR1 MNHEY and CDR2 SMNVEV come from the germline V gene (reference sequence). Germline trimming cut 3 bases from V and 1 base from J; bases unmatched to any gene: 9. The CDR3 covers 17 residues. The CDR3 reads CASSFPGQGRDNYGYTF. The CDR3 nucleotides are TGTGCCAGCAGTTTCCCTGGACAGGGGAGGGATAACTATGGCTACACCTTC.

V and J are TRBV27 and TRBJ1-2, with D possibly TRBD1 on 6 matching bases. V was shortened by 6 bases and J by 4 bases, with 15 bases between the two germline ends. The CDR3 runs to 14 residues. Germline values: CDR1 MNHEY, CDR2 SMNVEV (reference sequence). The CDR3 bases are TGTGCCAGCAGCCCCCGTTGGGGGCTCTATGGCTACACCTTC. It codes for CASSPRWGLYGYTF.

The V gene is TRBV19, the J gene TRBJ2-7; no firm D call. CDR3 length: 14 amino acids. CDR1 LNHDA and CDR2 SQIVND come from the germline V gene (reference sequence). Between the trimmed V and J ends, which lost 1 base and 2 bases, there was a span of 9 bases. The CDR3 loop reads CASSIGGGPYEQYF. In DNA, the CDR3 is TGTGCCAGTAGTATAGGCGGTGGACCCTACGAGCAGTACTTC.

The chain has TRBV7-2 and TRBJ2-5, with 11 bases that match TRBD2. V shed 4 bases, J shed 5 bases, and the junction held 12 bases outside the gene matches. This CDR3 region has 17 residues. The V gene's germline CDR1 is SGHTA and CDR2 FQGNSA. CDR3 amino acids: CASSSPGVAGGGETQYF. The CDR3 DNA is TGTGCCAGCAGCTCCCCAGGGGTAGCGGGAGGGGGGGAGACCCAGTACTTC.